Each of the 5 T cell receptor beta chains below was sequenced from the same sample in a study of early T cells in non-severe SARS-CoV-2 infection. TCRdb fed the 5' RACE reads into MiXCR, producing one record per CDR3 protein. The sample includes approximately 120,000 distinct CDR3 sequences, 15% of them seen just once. The source material was whole blood. These receptors came from an adult who was a healthcare worker with PCR-confirmed SARS-CoV-2 infection or an uninfected control (not recorded which).

This clonotype was counted a few times. The V gene is TRBV2, the J gene TRBJ1-4, with D perhaps TRBD1 (6 bases). The CDR3 contains 14 residues. Germline V gene lookup returns CDR1 SNHLY and CDR2 FYNNEI. With 8 bases removed from V and 4 bases from J, the gap between germline ends came to 14 bases. The chain's CDR3 is CASGSGAGNEKLFF. DNA of the CDR3: TGTGCCAGCGGATCAGGGGCTGGTAATGAAAAACTGTTTTTT.

The sample holds one count of this clonotype. This chain joins TRBV6-6 and TRBJ1-1; 8 bases are shared with TRBD1. Germline values: CDR1 MNHNY, CDR2 SVGAGI (reference sequence). J gave up 1 base and V 5 bases, and 9 bases lay outside the gene matches. The CDR3 covers 16 residues. The CDR3 nucleotides are TGTGCCAGCAGTGCGGACAGGGTAAGAGAGAACACTGAAGCTTTCTTT. Residues: CASSADRVRENTEAFF.

The chain has TRBV2 and TRBJ1-2, with D unclear. The CDR3 has 11 amino acids. Per germline, CDR1 SNHLY and CDR2 FYNNEI. The V gene lost 6 bases and the J gene lost 5 bases, with 7 bases spanning the gap. The CDR3, as DNA: TGTGCCAGCAGAGTTGAGTATGGCTACACCTTC. It is translated as CASRVEYGYTF.

The V gene is TRBV29-1, the J gene TRBJ2-7; the match to TRBD1 covers 7 bases. The CDR3 runs 14 residues. V shed 2 bases and J 2 bases; nucleotides not matched to a gene: 6. The germline V gene encodes CDR1 SQVTM and CDR2 ANQGSEA. The CDR3 nucleotides are TGCAGCGTTGAATTGGGACAGTCTACCTACGAGCAGTACTTC. Translating it yields CSVELGQSTYEQYF.

The rearrangement links TRBV6-1 to TRBJ2-2; either TRBD1 or TRBD2 may fit D (5 bases each). CDR1 is MNHNS, CDR2 SASEGT, per germline. This CDR3 region has 17 residues. The V and J ends lost 1 base and 2 bases respectively, with 14 bases between them. CDR3 nucleotides: TGTGCCAGCAGTGAAGTATGGGGGACCGTTAACACCGGGGAGCTGTTTTTT. It is translated as CASSEVWGTVNTGELFF.